This T cell receptor beta chain was sequenced in a study of cytomegalovirus exposure and HLA in healthy donors. Study-level results: The study recorded 164 TCR beta chains that were cytomegalovirus-associated. Association with HLA alleles at 0.05 false discovery rate was found for 17,000 or so TCR beta sequences in a later analysis.

Donors had nominal health at sampling but likely had unrecorded immune exposures. Primers: 60 Vbeta forward and 13 Jbeta reverse. Profiled with immunoSEQ multiplex PCR; TCRdb holds only in-frame clones, not every one. The sample has tens of thousands of clones, roughly 90% seen once. This clone was counted once. Its antigen is undetermined. Germline assignment: CDR1 MDHEN and CDR2 SYDVKM. The junction had 8 bases not matched to a gene; V was cut back by 5 bases and J by 2 bases. The CDR3 is 16 amino acids. This clonotype was obtained from a woman aged 18-35 years in good health and CMV-seronegative. The sample was PBMCs. The rearrangement uses TRBV28 and TRBJ2-3, with 9 bases that match TRBD2. The CDR3 loop reads CASSPLAGQFTDTQYF. CDR3 coding DNA: TGTGCCAGCAGTCCCCTAGCGGGACAGTTCACAGATACGCAGTATTTT.